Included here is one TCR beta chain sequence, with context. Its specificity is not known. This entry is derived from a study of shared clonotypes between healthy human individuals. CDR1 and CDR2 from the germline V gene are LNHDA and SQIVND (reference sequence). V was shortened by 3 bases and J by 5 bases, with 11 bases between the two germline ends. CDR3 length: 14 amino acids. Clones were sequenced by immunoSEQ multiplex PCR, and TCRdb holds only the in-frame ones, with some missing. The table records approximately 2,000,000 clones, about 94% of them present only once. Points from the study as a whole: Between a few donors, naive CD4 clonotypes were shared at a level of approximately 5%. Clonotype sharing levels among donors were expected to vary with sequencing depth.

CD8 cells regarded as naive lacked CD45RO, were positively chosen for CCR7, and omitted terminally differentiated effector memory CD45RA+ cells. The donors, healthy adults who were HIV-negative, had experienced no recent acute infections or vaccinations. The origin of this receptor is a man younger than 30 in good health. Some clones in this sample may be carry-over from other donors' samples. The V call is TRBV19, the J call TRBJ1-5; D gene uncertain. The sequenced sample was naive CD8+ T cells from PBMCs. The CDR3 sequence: CASSMGHLYQPQHF. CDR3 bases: TGTGCCAGTAGTATGGGCCACCTATATCAGCCCCAGCATTTT.